This TCR beta chain comes out of a study of cytomegalovirus exposure and HLA in healthy donors. For the study at large: A data release that came early held some 84 million unique TCRs from HLA-typed donors.

General study points: A cluster of highly shared sequence variants was likely a sequencing artifact. Being productive about 87% or about 30% of the time was typical of most TCR beta V segments in an earlier analysis.

In the case of this clone: Antigen unknown.

In nominal health when sampled, donors likely had unrecorded immune exposures nonetheless. There are 14 residues in the CDR3. The V gene lost 6 bases and the J gene lost 4 bases, with 13 bases spanning the gap. Per germline, CDR1 SGHKS and CDR2 YYEKEE (reference sequence). Primers included in the PCR were 60 Vbeta and 13 Jbeta primers. The data were produced by immunoSEQ multiplex PCR, yet TCRdb's version contains in-frame clones alone and is incomplete. The sample shows more than 150,000 clones, about 80% of them seen only once. Material for sequencing was PBMCs. The receptor's source is a woman in her 30s in good health and CMV-seronegative. The chain has TRBV5-5 and TRBJ2-2; no firm D call. CDR3 residues: CASTRLPITGELFF. The CDR3 nucleotides read TGTGCCAGCACGAGGCTCCCAATCACCGGGGAGCTGTTTTTT.